This T cell receptor beta chain was obtained from a study of cytomegalovirus exposure and HLA in healthy donors. Study-level background: An early data release held tens of millions of unique TCRs from HLA-typed donors. Study-level findings and limits: In a later analysis, at a false discovery rate of 0.05, over 15,000 TCR beta sequences were associated with HLA alleles. A few chains tied to CMV proved CMV antigen-specific in vitro. In most subjects, TCR beta sequences reportedly gave accurate predictions of HLA-A and HLA-B alleles.

The V and J ends lost 6 bases and 3 bases respectively, with 14 bases between them. The CDR3 is 14 residues long. The germline V gene encodes CDR1 ENHRY and CDR2 SYGVKD. The PCR ran on 60 Vbeta and 13 Jbeta primers. The assay was immunoSEQ multiplex PCR, and TCRdb's table has in-frame clones only and misses some. Of about 140,000 clones in the sample, around 80% were seen once. As to this clone: The target antigen is unknown.

The genes are TRBV10-3 and TRBJ1-1; the D gene is possibly TRBD1 (6 bases). What was sequenced was PBMCs. The source of this sequence is a woman aged 50 to 60 in good health and CMV-seropositive. CDR3 residues: CAIRPGQGYTEAFF. The DNA for the CDR3 is TGTGCCATCAGACCGGGACAAGGGTACACTGAAGCTTTCTTT.